This T cell receptor (beta chain) was captured in a study of cytomegalovirus exposure and HLA in healthy donors. Study findings and constraints: DRB1 showed the most TCR associations and HLA-C the fewest in a later analysis, as rates varied by HLA locus. Sequencing likely generated an artifact that appeared as a cluster of highly shared sequence variants.

The trim removed 5 bases at V and 1 base at J, leaving 9 bases unmatched. Germline V lookup: CDR1 LNHDA, CDR2 SQIVND (reference sequence). This CDR3 has 16 amino acids. The primer mix had 60 Vbeta and 13 Jbeta primers. In the original analysis: In a later analysis, approximately 73 million unique TCR beta chains included roughly 11 million shared by two or more donors. Assay: immunoSEQ multiplex PCR; the TCRdb copy retains only in-frame clones and omits some. V, J and clone size derive from that table, while D and trimming were established from the DNA sequence. The sample records roughly 150,000 clones, about three quarters being singletons. Note on this clone: What it binds is unknown.

The sequence derives from a woman between 40 and 55 years old in good health and CMV-seropositive. The sample consisted of PBMCs. The chain employs TRBV19 and TRBJ2-7; 9 positions match TRBD1. DNA for the CDR3: TGTGCCAGTAGTGTGACACAGGGGGCCGGTTCCTACGAGCAGTACTTC. This translates into CASSVTQGAGSYEQYF.